The 9 T cell receptor beta chains below all came from one sample that was sequenced in a study of blood T cell repertoires in COVID-19. Libraries were prepared by immunoSEQ multiplex PCR; TCRdb keeps only in-frame clonotypes and omits some of them. The table shows roughly 200,000 clones, with around four fifths occurring only once. Sample: peripheral blood. The receptors shown here come from a man aged 70-80 years with active or convalescent COVID-19.

This sequence joins TRBV5-1 and TRBJ2-1; no definite D call. The V gene lost 4 bases and the J gene lost 3 bases, with 14 bases spanning the gap. This CDR3 region has 15 residues. CDR1 SGHRS and CDR2 YFSETQ come from the germline V gene. Here the CDR3 DNA reads TGCGCCAGCAGCCCGTCGTCAACTCTCTACAATGAGCAGTTCTTC. Its protein product is CASSPSSTLYNEQFF.

The V and J genes are TRBV30 and TRBJ1-2; D is unclear. The germline V gene encodes CDR1 GTSNPN and CDR2 SVGIG (reference sequence). The V gene lost 0 bases and the J gene lost 8 bases, with 10 bases spanning the gap. CDR3 size: 12 residues. The CDR3 protein is CAWSVGGYGYTF. CDR3 in DNA: TGTGCCTGGAGTGTCGGAGGGTACGGCTACACCTTC.

The CDR3 region is CAVGTGGSRETQYF. The CDR3 region has the DNA TGTGCAGTCGGCACGGGGGGCTCAAGAGAGACCCAGTACTTC. The rearrangement links TRBV19 to TRBJ2-5, with TRBD2 as a possible D gene (7 bases). CDR3 length: 14 amino acids. Germline V gene sequence: CDR1 LNHDA, CDR2 SQIVND (reference sequence).

The chain links TRBV18 to TRBJ2-6, with a tentative D call TRBD2 (6 bases). V dropped 2 bases and J dropped 0 bases, with 8 bases sitting between them. Germline loops: CDR1 KGHSH, CDR2 LQKENI. This CDR3 region has 16 residues. This CDR3 reads CASSPGGSSGANVLTF. As DNA, the CDR3 is TGTGCCAGCTCACCAGGGGGGAGCTCTGGGGCCAACGTCCTGACTTTC.

The chain couples TRBV30 to TRBJ2-7; a weak D match, TRBD2 (5 bases). V was trimmed by 2 bases and J by 3 bases, leaving 8 bases between them. The CDR3 runs 12 residues. CDR1 is GTSNPN, CDR2 SVGIG, per germline (reference sequence). The CDR3 DNA sequence: TGTGCCTGGAGTCGAGGGCTCTACGAGCAGTACTTC. Translated: CAWSRGLYEQYF.

This clone came up once. The V call is TRBV18, the J call TRBJ1-2, with 8 bases fitting TRBD1. CDR1 KGHSH and CDR2 LQKENI come from the germline V gene. The junction had 10 bases not matched to a gene; V was cut back by 2 bases and J by 2 bases. The CDR3 is made up of 17 amino acids. The CDR3 bases are TGTGCCAGCTCACCAGAGGCCAGGGGGCCTACCAACTATGGCTACACCTTC. Translating gives CASSPEARGPTNYGYTF.

V gene TRBV2 combines with J gene TRBJ1-6, with D possibly TRBD1 on 5 matching bases. Trimming shortened V by 2 bases and J by 10 bases, and 15 bases separated the two germline ends. The germline V gene encodes CDR1 SNHLY and CDR2 FYNNEI. The CDR3 contains 15 residues. CDR3 region: CASSEFQGTWSPLHF. The CDR3 DNA reads as TGTGCCAGCAGTGAATTCCAGGGAACTTGGTCACCCCTCCACTTT.

In its sample, this clone was seen a few times. The chain couples TRBV30 to TRBJ1-1; D possibly corresponds to TRBD1 (5 bases). V was cut by 2 bases and J by 1 base, with 8 bases left in between. This CDR3 spans 13 amino acids. The germline gives CDR1 GTSNPN, CDR2 SVGIG (reference sequence). CDR3 residues: CAWSLTENTEAFF. CDR3 bases: TGTGCCTGGAGTTTGACAGAGAACACTGAAGCTTTCTTT.

As regards this clone: The identical CDR3 is also encoded by other nucleotide sequences in the sample. The chain carries TRBV9 and TRBJ1-2; TRBD1 agrees at 9 bases. The CDR3 extends over 13 amino acids. Losses at the gene ends were 0 bases for V and 8 bases for J; bases not matched to a gene: 2. Germline V gene sequence: CDR1 SGDLS, CDR2 YYNGEE. The CDR3 DNA reads as TGTGCCAGCAGCGTAGGGGACAGGGTCGGCTACACCTTC. Translation gives CASSVGDRVGYTF.